The clone carrying this T cell receptor (beta chain) came up a few times. What it recognizes is unknown. The sample comes from a study of human T cells and chemical hapten exposure. Study as a whole: The sensitizer, 2% DPC, was used on around 2 cm by around 2 cm of upper inner arm skin.

The sample's time point: patch test 3, about 24 weeks after DPC sensitization. Treatment of the sample: therapeutic diphenylcyclopropenone sensitization with weekly scalp DPC. Total RNA was extracted from unfractionated whole blood. TCRdb re-derived calls from the RACE reads in MiXCR, one entry per CDR3 protein. Among about 120,000 distinct CDR3 sequences listed, approximately 10% were seen once. The CDR3 covers 15 residues. General study results and limits: Because they had alopecia, donors may respond immunologically unlike healthy people. Among TCRs, those above 1 in 1000 frequency were unaffected by DPC sensitization.

This chain joins TRBV21-1 and TRBJ2-7; TRBD1, the D gene given by the table, was not confirmed from the DNA. TRBV21-1 is a recognized pseudogene. The receptor comes from a woman aged 45-65 years with alopecia areata. Some clones in this sample may be carry-over from other donors' samples. This material consisted of whole blood, taken in connection with sensitization to the hapten diphenylcyclopropenone (DPC). The DNA for the CDR3 is TGTGCCAGCAGCAAGGGCCCCGGGGCACCCTACGAGCAGTACTTC. It translates to CASSKGPGAPYEQYF.